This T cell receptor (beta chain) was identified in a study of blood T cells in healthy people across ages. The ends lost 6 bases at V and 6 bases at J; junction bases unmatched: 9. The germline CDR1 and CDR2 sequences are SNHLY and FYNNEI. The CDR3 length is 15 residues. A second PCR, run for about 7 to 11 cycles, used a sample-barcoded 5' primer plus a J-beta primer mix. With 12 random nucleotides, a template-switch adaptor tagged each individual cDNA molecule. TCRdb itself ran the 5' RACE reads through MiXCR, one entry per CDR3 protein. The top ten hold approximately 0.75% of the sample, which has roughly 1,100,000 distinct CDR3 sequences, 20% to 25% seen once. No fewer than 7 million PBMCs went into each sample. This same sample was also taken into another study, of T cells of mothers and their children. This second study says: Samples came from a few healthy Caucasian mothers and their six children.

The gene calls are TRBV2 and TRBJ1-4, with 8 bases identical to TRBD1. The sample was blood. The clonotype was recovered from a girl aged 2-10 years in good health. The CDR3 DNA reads TGTGCCAGCAGATCCGACAGGGGAGGGTATGAAAAACTGTTTTTT. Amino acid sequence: CASRSDRGGYEKLFF. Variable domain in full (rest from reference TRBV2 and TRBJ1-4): EPEVTQTPSHQVTQMGQEVILRCVPISNHLYFYWYRQILGQKVEFLVSFYNNEISEKSEIFDDQFSVERPDGSNFTLKIRSTKLEDSAMYFCASRSDRGGYEKLFFGSGTQLSVL.